The present entry profiles one T cell receptor (beta chain) with its context. The antigen remains unidentified. This CDR3 spans 13 amino acids. V lost 8 bases and J lost 9, with 14 bases in between. CDR1 LNHNV and CDR2 YYDKDF come from the germline V gene (reference sequence). This record belongs to a study of vaccination and CD4 T cells after COVID-19. Turning to the study itself: Nasal swab PCR identified SARS-CoV-2 in the convalescent patients, of whom fewer than 10 were mild and one severe.

Sequencing of DNA taken from cultured CD4+ T cells relied on the Oncomine TCR Beta short-read assay. Someone extracted genomic DNA from cultured CD4+ T cells. One entry per CDR3 protein results from TCRdb running MiXCR on the PCR reads. Among more than 10,000 distinct CDR3 sequences listed, around 60% were seen once. Treatment reported: roughly 10-day PBMC culture with coronavirus spike peptide pools or control peptides (ViraFEST assay). Every positive PCR date fell between March and December 2020, earlier than the US Alpha, Beta and Delta variants. This sequence joins TRBV15 and TRBJ1-6; D may be TRBD1 (6 bases). The receptor was derived from a human donor who had recovered from COVID-19. Sequenced sample: CD4+ T cells from blood, cultured in vitro. The CDR3 is CATGQKERSPLHF. The CDR3 DNA reads TGTGCCACCGGACAGAAGGAGCGTTCACCCCTCCACTTT. The complete variable domain, with remaining parts taken from reference TRBV15 and TRBJ1-6, reads DAMVIQNPRYQVTQFGKPVTLSCSQTLNHNVMYWYQQKSSQAPKLLFHYYDKDFNNEADTPDNFQSRRPNTSFCFLDIRSPGLGDTAMYLCATGQKERSPLHFGNGTRLTVT.